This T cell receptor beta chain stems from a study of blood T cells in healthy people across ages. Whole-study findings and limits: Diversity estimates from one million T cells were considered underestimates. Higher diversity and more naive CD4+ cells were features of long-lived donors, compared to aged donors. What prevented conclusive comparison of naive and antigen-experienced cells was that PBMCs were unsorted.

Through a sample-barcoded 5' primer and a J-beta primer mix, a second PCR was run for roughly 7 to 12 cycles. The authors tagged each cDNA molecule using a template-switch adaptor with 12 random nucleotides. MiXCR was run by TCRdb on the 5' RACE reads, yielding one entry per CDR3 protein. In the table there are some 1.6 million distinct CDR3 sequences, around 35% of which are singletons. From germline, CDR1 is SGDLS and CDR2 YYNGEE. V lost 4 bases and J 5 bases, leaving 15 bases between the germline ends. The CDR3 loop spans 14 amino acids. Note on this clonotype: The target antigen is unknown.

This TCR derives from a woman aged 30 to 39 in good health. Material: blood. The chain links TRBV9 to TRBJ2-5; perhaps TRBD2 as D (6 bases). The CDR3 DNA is TGTGCCAGCAGCCCCTCGGGAGTTTGGGAGACCCAGTACTTC. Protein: CASSPSGVWETQYF.